The 23 T cell receptor beta chains presented below share a single source sample, sequenced in a study of T cell responses to AZD1222 COVID-19 vaccine. Repertoires were generated with immunoSEQ multiplex PCR, while TCRdb's copy carries only in-frame clones and drops some. The repertoire holds more than 100,000 clones, 75% to 90% seen once, with approximately 22% in the top ten. The sequences come from peripheral blood, collected on day 0 of AZD1222 vaccination. All receptors come from an adult in good health.

The chain couples TRBV7-2 to TRBJ1-2; possible D gene TRBD1, 6 bases. The CDR3 is made up of 15 amino acids. CDR1 SGHTA and CDR2 FQGNSA come from the germline V gene. With 3 bases removed from V and 2 bases from J, the gap between germline ends came to 13 bases. The CDR3 sequence: CASSFGLGANYGYTF. In nucleotides, the CDR3 is TGTGCCAGCAGCTTTGGGTTGGGGGCCAACTATGGCTACACCTTC.

This chain joins TRBV2 and TRBJ1-3; the D gene is possibly TRBD1 (5 bases). Per germline, CDR1 SNHLY and CDR2 FYNNEI. Trimming left V 0 bases short and J 0 bases short, with 12 bases between. This CDR3 has 17 amino acids. The CDR3 region is CASSEAPGLSSGNTIYF. In DNA form, the CDR3 reads TGTGCCAGCAGTGAAGCGCCGGGACTGAGCTCTGGAAACACCATATATTTT.

V gene TRBV5-1 combines with J gene TRBJ1-4, with D unresolved. Germline CDR1 reads SGHRS; CDR2 reads YFSETQ. Trimming took 7 bases from V and 0 from J, leaving 10 bases between them. The CDR3 is 14 residues long. CDR3 region: CASGELATNEKLFF. The CDR3 nucleotides are TGCGCCAGCGGGGAGCTTGCAACTAATGAAAAACTGTTTTTT. The full variable domain, completed using reference TRBV5-1 and TRBJ1-4, is KAGVTQTPRYLIKTRGQQVTLSCSPISGHRSVSWYQQTPGQGLQFLFEYFSETQRNKGNFPGRFSGRQFSNSRSEMNVSTLELGDSALYLCASGELATNEKLFFGSGTQLSVL.

This clone was found once. V and J are TRBV25-1 and TRBJ2-1; tentatively, D is TRBD2 (6 bases). Germline-derived CDR1 and CDR2 are MGHDK and SYGVNS. Between the trimmed V and J ends, which lost 0 bases and 1 base, there was a span of 10 bases. CDR3 length equals 16 residues. CDR3 sequence reads: CASSEYGGTSYNEQFF. In DNA, the CDR3 is TGTGCCAGCAGTGAATACGGGGGTACGTCCTACAATGAGCAGTTCTTC.

The rearrangement uses TRBV19 and TRBJ1-5, with a possible D match to TRBD1 (5 bases). CDR3 size: 16 residues. Germline V CDR1 and CDR2: LNHDA, SQIVND (reference sequence). Trimming took 0 bases from V and 7 from J, leaving 16 bases between them. The DNA of the CDR3 is TGTGCCAGTAGTATAGAACCGGCCAGGGTCAGCCAGCCCCAGCATTTT. This translates into CASSIEPARVSQPQHF.

This sequence joins TRBV19 and TRBJ1-5; possibly TRBD1 for D (6 bases). CDR1 LNHDA and CDR2 SQIVND come from the germline V gene (reference sequence). V lost 4 bases and J lost 7, with 11 bases in between. This CDR3 comprises 13 residues. The CDR3 here is CASSNREMQPQHF. The CDR3 nucleotides read TGTGCCAGTAGTAACAGGGAAATGCAGCCCCAGCATTTT.

This chain connects TRBV4-1 to TRBJ2-1; tentative D call: TRBD1 (6 bases). The germline V gene has CDR1 MGHRA and CDR2 YSYEKL. Trimming shortened V by 4 bases and J by 4 bases, and 17 bases separated the two germline ends. The CDR3 is 16 amino acids. The CDR3, as DNA: TGCGCCAGCAGCCTGCGACAGGCAGACGTATACAATGAGCAGTTCTTC. This sequence encodes CASSLRQADVYNEQFF.

The rearrangement links TRBV7-8 to TRBJ2-7; D possibly corresponds to TRBD1 (6 bases). CDR1 and CDR2 (germline): SGHVS, FQNEAQ. Trimming removed 3 bases from V and 3 bases from J, with 12 bases in between. This CDR3 has 14 amino acids. CDR3 nucleotides: TGTGCCAGCAGCTTTGGGACACAACTCTACGAGCAGTACTTC. Translating gives CASSFGTQLYEQYF. Looking up the rest from reference TRBV7-8 and TRBJ2-7 gives the full variable domain: GAGVSQSPRYKVAKRGQDVALRCDPISGHVSLFWYQQALGQGPEFLTYFQNEAQLDKSGLPSDRFFAERPEGSVSTLKIQRTQQEDSAVYLCASSFGTQLYEQYFGPGTRLTVT.

J is TRBJ2-1 and V is TRBV10-1, with D possibly matching TRBD2 (5 bases). The CDR3 runs 14 residues. Germline assignment: CDR1 WNHNN and CDR2 SYGVQD (reference sequence). Trimming shortened V by 2 bases and J by 10 bases, and 15 bases separated the two germline ends. The CDR3 here is CASSEDLASMEQFF. The CDR3 DNA reads TGCGCCAGCAGTGAGGACTTAGCGAGCATGGAGCAGTTCTTC.

This CDR3 reads CASRTTGAGELFF. The CDR3 DNA reads as TGTGCCAGCAGGACCACAGGGGCCGGGGAGCTGTTTTTT. This chain connects TRBV5-6 to TRBJ2-2, with 7 bases identical to TRBD1. V lost 5 bases and J lost 6; bases outside the gene matches: 4. CDR3 size: 13 residues. CDR1 and CDR2 from the germline V gene are SGHDT and YYEEEE.

The chain uses TRBV28 and TRBJ2-7; D uncertain. This CDR3 comprises 13 residues. Trimming removed 6 bases at V and 0 bases at J, with 9 bases between. Germline loops: CDR1 MDHEN, CDR2 SYDVKM. The CDR3 loop is CASRERVSYEQYF. The CDR3 DNA is TGTGCCAGCAGAGAACGGGTCTCCTACGAGCAGTACTTC.

The chain uses TRBV19 and TRBJ2-2, with D perhaps given as TRBD1 or TRBD2 (6 bases each). The length of the CDR3 is 15 residues. Germline CDR1 reads LNHDA; CDR2 reads SQIVND (reference sequence). Deletions cut 2 bases from V and 4 bases from J, with 11 bases between. The CDR3 sequence: CASSIREGGTGELFF. CDR3 nucleotide sequence: TGTGCCAGTAGTATACGTGAGGGGGGCACCGGGGAGCTGTTTTTT.

The rearrangement links TRBV9 to TRBJ2-2; TRBD2 aligns across 7 bases. CDR3 size: 17 residues. Germline V lookup: CDR1 SGDLS, CDR2 YYNGEE. The J segment lost 2 bases and the V segment lost 0 bases, leaving 7 bases of the junction unmatched. The chain's CDR3 is CASSVELTSSNTGELFF. For the CDR3, the DNA is TGTGCCAGCAGCGTAGAGCTGACTAGCTCAAACACCGGGGAGCTGTTTTTT.

This clone was recorded a few times. This rearrangement joins TRBV10-2 to TRBJ2-1; no definite D call. V lost 2 bases, J lost 9 bases, and 11 bases lay in between. CDR1 is WSHSY, CDR2 SAAADI, per germline. CDR3 size: 13 residues. The CDR3 loop reads CASSENGRFEQFF. Here the CDR3 DNA reads TGCGCCAGCAGTGAGAACGGGCGATTTGAGCAGTTCTTC.

In its sample, this clone was seen a few times. The chain employs TRBV7-2 and TRBJ2-7; tentative D call: TRBD1 (5 bases). The V gene's germline CDR1 is SGHTA and CDR2 FQGNSA. The V gene lost 4 bases and the J gene lost 0 bases, with 13 bases spanning the gap. The CDR3 has 15 amino acids. The CDR3 DNA is TGTGCCAGCAGCTCACAGGTGGTCGGCTCCTACGAGCAGTACTTC. Amino acids: CASSSQVVGSYEQYF.

The chain uses TRBV9 and TRBJ1-2, with a tentative D call TRBD1 (5 bases). V gave up 4 bases and J gave up 4 bases, with 11 bases separating them. This CDR3 comprises 13 residues. The germline CDR1 and CDR2 sequences are SGDLS and YYNGEE. CDR3 nucleotides: TGTGCCAGCAGCTCTGACAGTGTCTATGGCTACACCTTC. Translated: CASSSDSVYGYTF.

The V and J genes are TRBV28 and TRBJ1-3; 8 nucleotides align to TRBD1. The CDR3 length is 14 residues. After removal of 4 bases from V and 5 bases from J, the junction contained 4 bases not matched to a gene. Per germline, CDR1 MDHEN and CDR2 SYDVKM. In DNA form, the CDR3 reads TGTGCCAGCAGTTCTGGACAGGGCAGAAACACCATATATTTT. Its translation is CASSSGQGRNTIYF.

The table lists this clone with a few counts. The chain is built from TRBV30 and TRBJ2-6; 8 nucleotides align to TRBD1. With V trimmed by 4 bases and J by 2 bases, 1 base remained unmatched. Germline CDR1 reads GTSNPN; CDR2 reads SVGIG (reference sequence). The CDR3 is 14 amino acids. DNA for the CDR3: TGTGCCTGGAACAGGGGGGCTGGGGCCAACGTCCTGACTTTC. Its protein product is CAWNRGAGANVLTF. Full variable domain (rest looked up from reference TRBV30 and TRBJ2-6): SQTIHQWPATLVQPVGSPLSLECTVEGTSNPNLYWYRQAAGRGLQLLFYSVGIGQISSEVPQNLSASRPQDRQFILSSKKLLLSDSGFYLCAWNRGAGANVLTFGAGSRLTVL.

The chain uses TRBV19 and TRBJ1-2, with 8 nucleotides matching TRBD1. Germline-derived CDR1 and CDR2 are LNHDA and SQIVND (reference sequence). The V gene end was trimmed by 5 bases and the J gene end by 8 bases; junction bases not matched to a gene: 10. This CDR3 has 14 residues. Here the CDR3 reads CASSGRDRLSGYTF. DNA for the CDR3: TGTGCCAGTAGTGGCCGGGACAGGCTCAGCGGCTACACCTTC. Together with reference TRBV19 and TRBJ1-2, the CDR3 gives the full variable domain: DGGITQSPKYLFRKEGQNVTLSCEQNLNHDAMYWYRQDPGQGLRLIYYSQIVNDFQKGDIAEGYSVSREKKESFPLTVTSAQKNPTAFYLCASSGRDRLSGYTFGSGTRLTVV.

This sequence joins TRBV6-2 or TRBV6-3 and TRBJ2-4, with TRBD1 matching over 7 bases. Per the germline V gene, CDR1 is MNHEY and CDR2 is SVGEGT. V dropped 6 bases and J dropped 0; count of bases not matched to a gene: 17. CDR3 length: 19 residues. DNA of the CDR3: TGTGCCAGCAGCGCCGCGATTCAGAGGGGGCGCAGAGCCAAAAACATTCAGTACTTC. This translates into CASSAAIQRGRRAKNIQYF.

The chain has TRBV27 and TRBJ2-1; D uncertain. Trimming cost V 8 bases and J 8 bases, with 13 bases left between them. The CDR3 length is 12 residues. Germline V CDR1 and CDR2: MNHEY, SMNVEV (reference sequence). In DNA, the CDR3 is TGTGCCAGCCATGGGTCCGGGTATGAGCAGTTCTTC. Amino acid sequence: CASHGSGYEQFF.

The chain combines TRBV7-2 with TRBJ2-3; the D call may be TRBD1 or TRBD2 (6 bases each). In germline, CDR1 is SGHTA, CDR2 FQGNSA. CDR3 length equals 15 residues. V gave up 6 bases and J gave up 0 bases, with 13 bases separating them. Written as DNA, the CDR3 is TGTGCCAGCAGATTGGGGGGCCTCAGCACAGATACGCAGTATTTT. Encoded protein: CASRLGGLSTDTQYF. The variable domain in full, with the rest retrieved from reference TRBV7-2 and TRBJ2-3, is GAGVSQSPSNKVTEKGKDVELRCDPISGHTALYWYRQSLGQGLEFLIYFQGNSAPDKSGLPSDRFSAERTGGSVSTLTIQRTQQEDSAVYLCASRLGGLSTDTQYFGPGTRLTVL.

This clone was observed a handful of times. The V and J genes are TRBV14 and TRBJ1-4, with no clear D. The CDR3 totals 16 residues. The germline V gene has CDR1 SGHDN and CDR2 FVKESK. The V end lost 0 bases, the J end lost 0 bases, and 8 bases lay between the germline ends. The CDR3 DNA sequence: TGTGCCAGCAGCCAAGAAGGACTGGCAACTAATGAAAAACTGTTTTTT. It specifies CASSQEGLATNEKLFF.